In this sample, the clone carrying this T cell receptor (beta chain) turned up a few times. What it binds is not known. The data belong to a study of blood T cells in healthy people across ages. Study-level information: Per every two T cells, about one barcoded beta molecule was captured by template switching. Findings and caveats of the study: It was not known whether donors were CMV positive (a possible confounder of expanded clonotype changes).

The germline V gene has CDR1 SGHTA and CDR2 FQGNSA. Trimming removed 5 bases from V and 7 bases from J; junction bases left unmatched: 7. CDR3 length: 15 amino acids. A second about 6 to 12 cycle PCR used barcoded and J-beta primers. TCRdb ran MiXCR on the 5' RACE reads and lists one entry per CDR3 protein. The sample has under 2,000,000 distinct CDR3 sequences, 49% seen once. Each of the donors had about 9.9 milliliters of peripheral blood drawn into EDTA-treated Vacutainer tubes. Sequenced: blood. The sequence was collected from a woman aged 40 to 49 in good health. The chain has TRBV7-2 and TRBJ1-6, with TRBD1 identical over 8 bases. The CDR3 sequence is CASSRAPGGNSPLHF. Here the CDR3 DNA reads TGTGCCAGCAGCCGAGCTCCAGGGGGCAATTCACCCCTCCACTTT.